This T cell receptor beta chain was retrieved from a study of glioma-infiltrating T cells after dendritic cell vaccination. V was pared by 4 bases and J by 0 bases, with 4 bases of the junction left unmatched. The CDR3 extends over 16 amino acids. CDR1 and CDR2 (germline): MNHNS, SASEGT. The PCR used 60 V beta and 13 J beta primers. Using immunoSEQ multiplex PCR, the repertoire was profiled, and TCRdb retains in-frame clones only, with some absent. The sample carries tens of thousands of clones, around 84% recorded once. The chain combines TRBV6-1 with TRBJ2-5; 11 bases line up with TRBD2. The sequence derives from a human donor with glioblastoma. The sequencing used blood, collected before dendritic cell vaccination. CDR3 region: CASSAGLAAYQETQYF. Written as DNA, the CDR3 is TGTGCCAGCAGTGCGGGACTAGCGGCGTACCAAGAGACCCAGTACTTC.